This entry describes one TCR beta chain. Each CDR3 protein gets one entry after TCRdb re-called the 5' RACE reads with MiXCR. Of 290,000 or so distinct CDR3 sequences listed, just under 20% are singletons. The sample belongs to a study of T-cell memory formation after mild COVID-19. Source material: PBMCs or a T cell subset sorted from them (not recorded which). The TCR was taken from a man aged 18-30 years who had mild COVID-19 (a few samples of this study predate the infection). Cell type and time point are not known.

In nucleotides, the CDR3 is TGTGCCAGCAGTAACCAGCTAGGGGACATCAATCAGCCCCAGCATTTT. Translated: CASSNQLGDINQPQHF. The chain carries TRBV6-6 and TRBJ1-5, with D possibly matching TRBD1 (6 bases). There are 16 residues in the CDR3. V lost 5 bases to trimming and J lost 3 bases, with 17 bases between them. CDR1 is MNHNY and CDR2 is SVGAGI in the germline V gene (reference sequence).